The source of this TCR beta chain is a study of T cell repertoires in cytomegalovirus infection. Overall study: Both a matching HLA type and CMV infection were indicated by public TCR beta signatures.

The CDR3 totals 14 residues. The ends lost 5 bases at V and 6 bases at J; junction bases unmatched: 3. A word on this clonotype: What it binds is not known.

TCRdb redid the calling of the reads with MiXCR, one entry per CDR3 protein. The sample records about 700,000 distinct CDR3 sequences, around 30% being singletons. The receptor was isolated from a human donor in good health (CMV status not recorded). Some clones in this sample may be carry-over from other donors' samples. The sequences come from cultured PBMCs, collected from culture after CMV antigen stimulation. The V and J genes are TRBV12-3 or TRBV12-4 and TRBJ2-3, with 12 nucleotides matching TRBD2. The CDR3 loop is CASSQTSGSDTQYF. CDR3 in DNA: TGTGCCAGCAGTCAGACTAGCGGGAGTGATACGCAGTATTTT.